The source of this T cell receptor (beta chain) is a study of blood T cell repertoires in COVID-19. Per germline, CDR1 MNHNS and CDR2 SASEGT. V lost 8 bases and J lost 2; bases outside the gene matches: 21. CDR3 length: 18 residues. Some clones are missing from TCRdb's copy, which holds only in-frame ones; the method was immunoSEQ multiplex PCR. The table records 200,000 or so clones, nearly 85% of them present only once. The chain couples TRBV6-1 to TRBJ2-7; 7 positions agree with TRBD2. The receptor comes from a woman between 25 and 40 years old with acute or convalescent COVID-19. The sequenced sample was peripheral blood. CDR3 sequence: CASGGASGEGHFTYEQYF. As DNA, the CDR3 is TGTGCCAGCGGTGGTGCTAGCGGCGAAGGGCACTTCACCTACGAGCAGTACTTC.